This T cell receptor (beta chain) was captured by sequencing in a study of blood T cells in healthy people across ages. Study details: With template switching, about one barcoded beta molecule was captured per two T cells.

Study results and caveats: Not knowing donor CMV status may have confounded expanded clonotype changes.

A note on this clonotype: The target antigen is unknown.

For the second PCR, which ran for about 6 to 11 cycles, a sample-barcoded 5' primer and a J-beta primer mix were used. TCRdb reanalysed the 5' RACE reads using MiXCR and keeps one entry per CDR3 protein. This sample carries about 730,000 distinct CDR3 sequences, roughly 43% of them seen once, and the ten largest clones take around 20%. The sample comprised blood. This clonotype was sampled from a woman aged 55-70 years in good health.

The CDR3 DNA reads as TGTGCCAGCACCCTGGGGGGGCTTCTCGGTGAGCAGTACTTC. Translation: CASTLGGLLGEQYF. The rearrangement links TRBV6-1 to TRBJ2-4, with D possibly TRBD2 on 7 matching bases. Trimming pared 7 bases from V and 13 bases from J, leaving 23 bases between. In germline, CDR1 is MNHNS, CDR2 SASEGT. This CDR3 contains 14 residues.